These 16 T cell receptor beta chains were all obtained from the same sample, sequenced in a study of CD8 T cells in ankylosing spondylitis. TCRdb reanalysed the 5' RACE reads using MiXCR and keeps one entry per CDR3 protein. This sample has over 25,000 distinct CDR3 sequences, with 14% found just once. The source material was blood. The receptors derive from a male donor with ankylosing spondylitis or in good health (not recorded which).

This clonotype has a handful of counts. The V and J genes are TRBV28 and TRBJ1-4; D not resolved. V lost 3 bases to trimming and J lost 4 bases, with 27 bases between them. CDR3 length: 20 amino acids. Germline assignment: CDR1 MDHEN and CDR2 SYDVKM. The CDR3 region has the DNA TGTGCCAGCAGTTTCGACCCCGGGAAAACCGCTCTCGTGAATAATGAAAAACTGTTTTTT. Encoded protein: CASSFDPGKTALVNNEKLFF.

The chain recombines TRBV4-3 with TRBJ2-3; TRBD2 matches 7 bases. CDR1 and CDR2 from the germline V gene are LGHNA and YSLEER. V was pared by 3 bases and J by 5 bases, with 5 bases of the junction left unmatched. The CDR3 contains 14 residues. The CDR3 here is CASSQREGVDTQYF. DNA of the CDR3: TGCGCCAGCAGCCAGAGGGAGGGAGTAGATACGCAGTATTTT.

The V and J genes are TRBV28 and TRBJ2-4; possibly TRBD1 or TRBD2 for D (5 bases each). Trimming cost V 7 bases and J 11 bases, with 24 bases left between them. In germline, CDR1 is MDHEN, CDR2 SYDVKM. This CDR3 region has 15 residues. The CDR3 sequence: CASTLDPGTRGVQYF. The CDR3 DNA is TGTGCCAGCACTCTCGACCCCGGGACCCGAGGCGTTCAGTACTTC.

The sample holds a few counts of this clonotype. In DNA, the CDR3 is TGTGCCAGCAGCCCGGGACTAGCGGCAATCACAGATACGCAGTATTTT. Encoded protein: CASSPGLAAITDTQYF. J is TRBJ2-3 and V is TRBV13; 11 nucleotides agree with TRBD2. After removal of 5 bases from V and 2 bases from J, the junction contained 6 bases not matched to a gene. CDR1 and CDR2 (germline): PRHDT, FYEKMQ (reference sequence). This CDR3 spans 16 amino acids.

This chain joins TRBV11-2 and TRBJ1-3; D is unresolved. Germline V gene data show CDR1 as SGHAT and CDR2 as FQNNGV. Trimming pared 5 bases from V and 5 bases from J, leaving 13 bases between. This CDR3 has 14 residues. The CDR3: CASSRGPIRNTIYF. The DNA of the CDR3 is TGTGCCAGCAGCCGCGGACCGATCAGAAACACCATATATTTT.

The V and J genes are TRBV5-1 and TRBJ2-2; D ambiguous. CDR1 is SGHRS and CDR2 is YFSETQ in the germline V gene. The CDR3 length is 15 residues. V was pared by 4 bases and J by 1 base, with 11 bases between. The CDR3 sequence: CASSGVWENTGELFF. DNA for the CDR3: TGCGCCAGCAGCGGGGTGTGGGAGAACACCGGGGAGCTGTTTTTT.

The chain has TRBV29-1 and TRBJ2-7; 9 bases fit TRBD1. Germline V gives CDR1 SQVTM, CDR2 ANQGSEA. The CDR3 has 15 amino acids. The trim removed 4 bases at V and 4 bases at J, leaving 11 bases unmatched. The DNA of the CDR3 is TGCAGCGTTGGGACAGGGGCGCCCAGGGGTTACGAGCAGTACTTC. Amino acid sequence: CSVGTGAPRGYEQYF.

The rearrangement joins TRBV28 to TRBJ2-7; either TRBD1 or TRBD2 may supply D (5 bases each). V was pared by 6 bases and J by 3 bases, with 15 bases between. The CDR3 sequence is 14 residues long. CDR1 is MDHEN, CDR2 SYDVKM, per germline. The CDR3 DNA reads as TGTGCCAGCAGGTCCGGGACGGAAATCTACGAGCAGTACTTC. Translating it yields CASRSGTEIYEQYF.

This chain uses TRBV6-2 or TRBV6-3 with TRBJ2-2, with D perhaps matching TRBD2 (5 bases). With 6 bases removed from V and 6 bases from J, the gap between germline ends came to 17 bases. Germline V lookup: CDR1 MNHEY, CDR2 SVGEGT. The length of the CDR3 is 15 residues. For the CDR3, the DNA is TGTGCCAGCAGCGGTGGACGGAGGCCTGCCGGGGAGCTGTTTTTT. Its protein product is CASSGGRRPAGELFF.

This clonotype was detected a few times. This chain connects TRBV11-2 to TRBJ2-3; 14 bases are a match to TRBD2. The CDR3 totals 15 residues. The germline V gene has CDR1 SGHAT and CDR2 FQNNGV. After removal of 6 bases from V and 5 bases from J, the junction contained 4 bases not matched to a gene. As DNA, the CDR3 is TGTGCCAGCAGGGCCGGGACTAGCGGGGGAGATACGCAGTATTTT. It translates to CASRAGTSGGDTQYF.

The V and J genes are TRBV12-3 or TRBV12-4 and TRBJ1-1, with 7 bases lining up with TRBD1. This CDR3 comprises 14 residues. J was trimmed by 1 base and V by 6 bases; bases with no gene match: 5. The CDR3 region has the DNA TGTGCCAGCAGCAAGAGACAGGGGAACACTGAAGCTTTCTTT. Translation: CASSKRQGNTEAFF.

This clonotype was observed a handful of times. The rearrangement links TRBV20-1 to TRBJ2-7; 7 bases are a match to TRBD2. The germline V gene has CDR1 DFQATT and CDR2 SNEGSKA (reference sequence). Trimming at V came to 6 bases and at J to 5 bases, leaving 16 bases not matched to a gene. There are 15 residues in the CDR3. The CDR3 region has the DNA TGCAGTGCCAGCTCCGGCCTGGGAGGGGATGACGAGCAGTACGTC. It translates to CSASSGLGGDDEQYV.

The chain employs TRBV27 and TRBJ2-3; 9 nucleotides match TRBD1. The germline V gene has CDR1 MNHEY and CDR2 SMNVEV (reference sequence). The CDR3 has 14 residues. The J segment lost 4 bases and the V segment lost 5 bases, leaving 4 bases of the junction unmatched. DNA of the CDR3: TGTGCCAGCAGTCTCGGACAGGGGTCAGATACGCAGTATTTT. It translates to CASSLGQGSDTQYF.

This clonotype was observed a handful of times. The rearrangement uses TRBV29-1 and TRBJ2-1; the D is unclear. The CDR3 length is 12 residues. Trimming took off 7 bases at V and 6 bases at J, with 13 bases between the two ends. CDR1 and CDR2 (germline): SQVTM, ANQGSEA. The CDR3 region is CSGGPTTNEQFF. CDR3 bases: TGCAGCGGAGGACCCACTACCAATGAGCAGTTCTTC.

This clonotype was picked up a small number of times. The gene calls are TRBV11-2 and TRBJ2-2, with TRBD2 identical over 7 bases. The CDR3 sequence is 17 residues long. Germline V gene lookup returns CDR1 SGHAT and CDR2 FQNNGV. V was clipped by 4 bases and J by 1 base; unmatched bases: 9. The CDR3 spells CASSWRSGGGNTGELFF. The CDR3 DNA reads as TGTGCCAGCAGCTGGCGCTCGGGCGGGGGGAACACCGGGGAGCTGTTTTTT.

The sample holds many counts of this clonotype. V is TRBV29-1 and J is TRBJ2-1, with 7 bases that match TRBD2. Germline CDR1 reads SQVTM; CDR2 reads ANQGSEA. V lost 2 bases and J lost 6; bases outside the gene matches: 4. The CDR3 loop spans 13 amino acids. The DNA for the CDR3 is TGCAGCGTTGAACGGGAGGCTGGCAATGAGCAGTTCTTC. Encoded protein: CSVEREAGNEQFF.